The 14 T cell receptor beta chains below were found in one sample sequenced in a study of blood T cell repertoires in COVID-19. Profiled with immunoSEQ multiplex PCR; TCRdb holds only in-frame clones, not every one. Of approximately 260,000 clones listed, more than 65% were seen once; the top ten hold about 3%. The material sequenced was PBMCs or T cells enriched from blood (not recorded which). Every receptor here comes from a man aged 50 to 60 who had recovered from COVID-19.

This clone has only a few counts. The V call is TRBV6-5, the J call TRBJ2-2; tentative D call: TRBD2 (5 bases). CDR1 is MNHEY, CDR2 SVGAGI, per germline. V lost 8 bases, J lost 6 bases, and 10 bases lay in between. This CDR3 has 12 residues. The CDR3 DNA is TGTGCCAGCTCGGGGTGGGCCGGGGAGCTGTTTTTT. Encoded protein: CASSGWAGELFF.

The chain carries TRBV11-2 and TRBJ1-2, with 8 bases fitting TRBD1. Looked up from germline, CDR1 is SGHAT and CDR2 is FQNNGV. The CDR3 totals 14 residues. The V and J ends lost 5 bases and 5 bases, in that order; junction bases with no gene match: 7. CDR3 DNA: TGTGCCAGCAGCCCAACCGACAGGGGATATGGCTACACCTTC. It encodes CASSPTDRGYGYTF. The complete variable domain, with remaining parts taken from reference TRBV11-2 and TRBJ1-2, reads EAGVAQSPRYKIIEKRQSVAFWCNPISGHATLYWYQQILGQGPKLLIQFQNNGVVDDSQLPKDRFSAERLKGVDSTLKIQPAKLEDSAVYLCASSPTDRGYGYTFGSGTRLTVV.

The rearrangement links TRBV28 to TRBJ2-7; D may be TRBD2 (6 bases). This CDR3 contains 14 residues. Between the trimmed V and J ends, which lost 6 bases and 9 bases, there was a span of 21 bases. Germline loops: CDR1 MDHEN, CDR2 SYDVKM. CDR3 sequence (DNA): TGTGCCAGCAGGCAGACGGGACGGACTACCGGGCAGTACTTC. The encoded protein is CASRQTGRTTGQYF.

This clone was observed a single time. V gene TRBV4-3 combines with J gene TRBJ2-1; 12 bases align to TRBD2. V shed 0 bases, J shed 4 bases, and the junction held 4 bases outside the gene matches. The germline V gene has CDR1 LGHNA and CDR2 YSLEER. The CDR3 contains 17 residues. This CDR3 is CASSQDPGLAGYNEQFF. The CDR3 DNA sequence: TGCGCCAGCAGCCAAGATCCCGGACTAGCGGGATACAATGAGCAGTTCTTC.

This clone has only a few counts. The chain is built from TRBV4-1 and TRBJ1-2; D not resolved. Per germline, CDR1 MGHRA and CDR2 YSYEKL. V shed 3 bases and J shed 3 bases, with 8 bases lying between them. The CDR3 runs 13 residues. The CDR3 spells CASSQGRDYGYTF. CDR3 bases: TGCGCCAGCAGCCAGGGGAGGGACTATGGCTACACCTTC.

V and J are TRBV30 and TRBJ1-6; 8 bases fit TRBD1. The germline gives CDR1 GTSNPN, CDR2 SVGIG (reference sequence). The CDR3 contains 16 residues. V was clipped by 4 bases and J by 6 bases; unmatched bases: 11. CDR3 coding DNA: TGTGCCTGGAACCCACGGACAGGGTCGAGTAATTCACCCCTCCACTTT. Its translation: CAWNPRTGSSNSPLHF.

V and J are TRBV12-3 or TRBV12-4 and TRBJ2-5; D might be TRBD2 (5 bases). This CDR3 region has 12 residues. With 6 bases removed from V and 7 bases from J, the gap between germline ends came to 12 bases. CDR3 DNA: TGTGCCAGCAGATCCGGAGGATCGACCCAGTACTTC. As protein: CASRSGGSTQYF.

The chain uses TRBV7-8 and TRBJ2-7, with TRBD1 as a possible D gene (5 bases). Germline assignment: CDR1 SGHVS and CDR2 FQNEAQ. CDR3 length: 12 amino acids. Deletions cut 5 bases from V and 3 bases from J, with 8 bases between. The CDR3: CASSRQIYEQYF. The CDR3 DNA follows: TGTGCCAGCAGCCGACAGATCTACGAGCAGTACTTC. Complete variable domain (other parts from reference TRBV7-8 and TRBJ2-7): GAGVSQSPRYKVAKRGQDVALRCDPISGHVSLFWYQQALGQGPEFLTYFQNEAQLDKSGLPSDRFFAERPEGSVSTLKIQRTQQEDSAVYLCASSRQIYEQYFGPGTRLTVT.

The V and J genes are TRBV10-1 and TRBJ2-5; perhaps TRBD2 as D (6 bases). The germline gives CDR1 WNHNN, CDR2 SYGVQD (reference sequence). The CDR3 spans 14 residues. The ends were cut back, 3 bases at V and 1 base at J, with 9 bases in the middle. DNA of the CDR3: TGCGCCAGCAGTGATTCGGGAGCCCAAGAGACCCAGTACTTC. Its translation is CASSDSGAQETQYF.

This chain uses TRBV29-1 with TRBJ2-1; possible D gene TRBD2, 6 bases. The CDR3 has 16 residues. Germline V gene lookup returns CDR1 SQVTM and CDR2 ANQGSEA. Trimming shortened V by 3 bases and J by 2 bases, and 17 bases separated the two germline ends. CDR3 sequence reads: CSVDDGGGRAYNEQFF. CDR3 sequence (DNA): TGCAGCGTTGACGACGGTGGGGGGAGAGCCTACAATGAGCAGTTCTTC.

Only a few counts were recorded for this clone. CDR3: CASSLNAGGTGELFF. DNA of the CDR3: TGTGCCAGCAGCTTAAATGCAGGGGGTACCGGGGAGCTGTTTTTT. The chain combines TRBV7-3 with TRBJ2-2; 7 bases are shared with TRBD1. CDR1 is SGHTA, CDR2 FQGTGA, per germline. This CDR3 is built from 15 residues. The ends lost 1 base at V and 5 bases at J; junction bases unmatched: 4.

The CDR3 here is CAISERNSGHLLLAFF. The CDR3 nucleotides are TGTGCCATCAGTGAGCGGAACAGTGGGCACCTTCTACTAGCTTTCTTT. The chain recombines TRBV10-3 with TRBJ1-1, with D uncertain. This CDR3 region has 16 residues. The V end was cut by 2 bases, the J end by 10 bases, with 23 bases between. Germline loops: CDR1 ENHRY, CDR2 SYGVKD.

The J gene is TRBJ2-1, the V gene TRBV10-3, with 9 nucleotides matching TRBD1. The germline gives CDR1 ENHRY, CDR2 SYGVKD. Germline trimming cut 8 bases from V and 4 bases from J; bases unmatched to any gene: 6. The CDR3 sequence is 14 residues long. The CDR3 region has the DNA TGTGCCATCCAAGGACAGGGGAAGTACAATGAGCAGTTCTTC. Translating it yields CAIQGQGKYNEQFF.

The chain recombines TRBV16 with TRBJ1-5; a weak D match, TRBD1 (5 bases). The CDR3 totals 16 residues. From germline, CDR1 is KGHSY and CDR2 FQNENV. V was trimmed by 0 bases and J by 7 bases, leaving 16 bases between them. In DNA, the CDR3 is TGTGCCAGCAGCCAATCGCCGGCCGGGGGGGGACAGCCCCAGCATTTT. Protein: CASSQSPAGGGQPQHF.